The rows below give T cell receptor beta chains drawn from one sample of a study of glioma-infiltrating T cells after dendritic cell vaccination. Produced via immunoSEQ multiplex PCR; TCRdb's table is partial and in-frame only. The sample lists about 65,000 clones, around nine tenths occurring once. This specimen consisted of blood, obtained after dendritic cell vaccination. These receptors all come from a human donor with glioblastoma. Each CDR3 is given with its conserved first and last residue. The order of the fields is clone size, J gene, V gene, D gene, CDR3 protein, CDR3 DNA. The D gene is left open where the match is weak. Not all rows give a size; the values are once, few, many and, for expanded clones, a class.

- | TRBJ2-3 | TRBV10-3 | TRBD2 | CAISGSGGVDTQYF | TGTGCCATCAGTGGTTCGGGGGGGGTAGACACGCAGTATTTT
- | TRBJ2-1 | TRBV5-6 | - | CASSLRGREQFF | TGTGCCAGCAGCTTGCGGGGTCGTGAGCAGTTCTTC
- | TRBJ2-7 | TRBV7-2 | - | CASSSYTYEQYF | TGTGCCAGCAGCTCCTATACCTACGAGCAGTACTTC
- | TRBJ2-3 | TRBV29-1 | - | CSGGGPTDTQYF | TGCAGCGGCGGAGGGCCTACAGATACGCAGTATTTT
- | TRBJ2-1 | TRBV29-1 | TRBD2 | CSVAMAGVPYNEQFF | TGCAGCGTTGCCATGGCGGGAGTCCCCTACAATGAGCAGTTCTTC
- | TRBJ2-5 | TRBV11-3 | - | CASSLQETQYF | TGTGCCAGCAGCCTCCAAGAGACCCAGTACTTC
- | TRBJ2-7 | TRBV7-2 | TRBD2 | CASSWGLADNSYEQYF | TGTGCCAGCAGCTGGGGACTAGCGGACAACTCCTACGAGCAGTACTTC
once | TRBJ2-3 | TRBV7-2 | - | CASSSAVTDTQYF | TGTGCCAGCAGCTCGGCGGTCACAGATACGCAGTATTTT
- | TRBJ1-1 | TRBV9 | - | CASSVGSTWNTEAFF | TGTGCCAGCAGCGTAGGGAGCACCTGGAACACTGAAGCTTTCTTT
- | TRBJ1-1 | TRBV5-1 | TRBD1 | CASSLDPPGQGAGGEAFF | TGCGCCAGCAGCTTGGACCCACCGGGACAGGGGGCTGGTGGTGAAGCTTTCTTT
- | TRBJ2-1 | TRBV5-4 | TRBD2 | CASSLARGSSNEQFF | TGTGCCAGCAGCTTGGCCCGCGGGAGTAGCAATGAGCAGTTCTTC
- | TRBJ1-1 | TRBV10-3 | - | CAIRKQGSVGNTEAFF | TGTGCCATCAGGAAACAGGGTTCGGTGGGGAACACTGAAGCTTTCTTT
- | TRBJ1-2 | TRBV7-2 | TRBD1 | CASSSTGAGYTF | TGTGCCAGCAGCTCGACAGGGGCTGGCTACACCTTC
- | TRBJ1-1 | TRBV10-2 | - | CASSASRPNTEAFF | TGCGCCAGCAGTGCCTCCAGGCCTAACACTGAAGCTTTCTTT
- | TRBJ2-5 | TRBV5-1 | TRBD2 | CASSPGRGGGSQETQYF | TGCGCCAGCAGCCCTGGGAGGGGCGGGGGGTCCCAAGAGACCCAGTACTTC
once | TRBJ2-7 | TRBV6-1 | TRBD1 | CASNQPGQGPYEQYF | TGTGCCAGCAACCAACCGGGACAGGGACCCTACGAGCAGTACTTC
once | TRBJ2-2 | TRBV28 | TRBD2 | CASRRAGVDTGELFF | TGTGCCAGCAGGCGAGCGGGAGTTGACACCGGGGAGCTGTTTTTT
once | TRBJ1-2 | TRBV27 | - | CASSSDRSYGYTF | TGTGCCAGCAGTTCAGACAGAAGCTATGGCTACACCTTC
- | TRBJ1-3 | TRBV30 | - | CAWRGKGLAGNTIYF | TGTGCCTGGAGGGGGAAGGGGCTCGCAGGAAACACCATATATTTT
- | TRBJ2-7 | TRBV19 | TRBD1 | CASSIPGTGVEQYF | TGTGCCAGTAGTATCCCCGGGACAGGGGTCGAGCAGTACTTC
- | TRBJ1-6 | TRBV7-2 | - | CASSLTFMGRNSPLHF | TGTGCCAGCAGCTTGACCTTCATGGGGCGAAATTCACCCCTCCACTTT
- | TRBJ1-2 | TRBV11-3 | - | CASSLGTAWGYTF | TGTGCCAGCAGCTTAGGGACAGCCTGGGGCTACACCTTC
- | TRBJ1-5 | TRBV7-2 | - | CASSSQAQGNQPQHF | TGTGCCAGCAGCTCCCAAGCCCAGGGCAATCAGCCCCAGCATTTT
few | TRBJ2-7 | TRBV6-5 | - | CASSSRYEQYF | TGTGCCAGCAGTTCCAGGTACGAGCAGTACTTC
- | TRBJ2-5 | TRBV10-3 | TRBD1 | CASGGTGAGRSGETQYF | TGTGCCTCCGGGGGGACAGGGGCCGGGCGGTCAGGAGAGACCCAGTACTTC
- | TRBJ1-4 | TRBV29-1 | TRBD1 | CSAAGQGVANEKLFF | TGCAGCGCTGCGGGACAGGGGGTTGCAAATGAAAAACTGTTTTTT
- | TRBJ1-1 | TRBV19 | - | CASNQQGWSTEAFF | TGTGCCAGTAATCAGCAGGGCTGGAGCACTGAAGCTTTCTTT
- | TRBJ1-1 | TRBV14 | - | CASSQGGGVNTEAFF | TGTGCCAGCAGCCAAGGGGGAGGGGTGAACACTGAAGCTTTCTTT
- | TRBJ2-2 | TRBV11-2 | - | CASSLEVGGPPTGELFF | TGTGCCAGCAGCTTAGAGGTGGGGGGGCCCCCCACCGGGGAGCTGTTTTTT
once | TRBJ2-7 | TRBV29-1 | - | CSAQTGYEQYF | TGCAGCGCACAGACAGGCTACGAGCAGTACTTC
- | TRBJ1-1 | TRBV7-9 | - | CASRGDGGMNTEAFF | TGTGCCAGCAGGGGGGACGGGGGAATGAACACTGAAGCTTTCTTT
- | TRBJ2-2 | TRBV7-6 | - | CASSLGRTPTLEGELFF | TGTGCCAGCAGCTTGGGGCGCACTCCTACCCTTGAGGGGGAGCTGTTTTTT
- | TRBJ2-1 | TRBV5-4 | TRBD1 | CASSLETGWAYNEQFF | TGTGCCAGCAGCTTGGAGACAGGGTGGGCCTACAATGAGCAGTTCTTC
- | TRBJ2-7 | TRBV5-4 | - | CASSLGGQLTYEQYF | TGTGCCAGCAGCTTGGGTGGACAACTAACCTACGAGCAGTACTTC
- | TRBJ2-7 | TRBV9 | TRBD1 | CASSRDRADEQYF | TGTGCCAGCAGCCGGGACAGGGCAGACGAGCAGTACTTC
- | TRBJ1-1 | TRBV4-3 | - | CASSPEGGRDTEAFF | TGCGCCAGCAGCCCCGAGGGGGGGCGCGACACTGAAGCTTTCTTT
few | TRBJ1-1 | TRBV7-2 | TRBD1 | CASSLGTGASNTEAFF | TGTGCCAGCAGCTTGGGGACAGGGGCCTCGAACACTGAAGCTTTCTTT
- | TRBJ2-2 | TRBV4-1 | - | CASSRQRGTGELFF | TGCGCCAGCAGCCGGCAACGGGGAACCGGGGAGCTGTTTTTT
- | TRBJ1-6 | TRBV30 | TRBD1 | CAWCQGASSPLHF | TGTGCCTGGTGCCAGGGGGCCAGTTCACCCCTCCACTTT
- | TRBJ2-1 | TRBV5-5 | - | CASSLDRVSYNEQFF | TGTGCCAGCAGCTTGGACCGGGTAAGCTACAATGAGCAGTTCTTC
- | TRBJ2-7 | TRBV7-2 | TRBD2 | CASSFQRGAYEQYF | TGTGCCAGCAGCTTCCAGCGGGGGGCCTACGAGCAGTACTTC
- | TRBJ1-6 | TRBV11-2 | - | CASSPVRVNSPLHF | TGTGCCAGCAGCCCCGTCCGGGTTAATTCACCCCTCCACTTT
few | TRBJ1-1 | TRBV11-2 | - | CASSLDSTTEAFF | TGTGCCAGCAGCTTAGATAGCACCACTGAAGCTTTCTTT
- | TRBJ2-7 | TRBV4-2 | - | CASSQVGQGSNEQYF | TGTGCCAGCAGCCAAGTCGGGCAGGGGAGCAACGAGCAGTACTTC
- | TRBJ2-7 | TRBV18 | - | CASSPPVGAGNEQYF | TGTGCCAGCTCACCACCAGTCGGGGCGGGGAACGAGCAGTACTTC
- | TRBJ1-2 | TRBV30 | TRBD1 | CAWSVYRGRDGYTF | TGTGCCTGGAGTGTATACAGGGGGAGGGACGGCTACACCTTC
once | TRBJ2-1 | TRBV27 | TRBD1 | CASSGDRGPSYNEQFF | TGTGCCAGCAGTGGGGACAGGGGCCCGTCCTACAATGAGCAGTTCTTC
- | TRBJ2-6 | TRBV11-2 | - | CASSFPGSGANVLTF | TGTGCCAGCAGCTTCCCAGGGTCGGGGGCCAACGTCCTGACTTTC
few | TRBJ1-2 | TRBV6-1 | TRBD1 | CASPDLSRGEYGYTF | TGTGCCAGCCCTGATTTGAGCAGGGGGGAATATGGCTACACCTTC
few | TRBJ1-3 | TRBV7-6 | - | CASSLWAGTTQTSGNTIYF | TGTGCCAGCAGCCTATGGGCCGGGACAACCCAAACTTCTGGAAACACCATATATTTT
- | TRBJ1-2 | TRBV6-5 | TRBD1 | CASILTGGLEYGYTF | TGTGCCAGCATCCTGACAGGGGGCTTGGAGTATGGCTACACCTTC
- | TRBJ2-2 | TRBV5-1 | - | CASSDRTGPTGELFF | TGCGCCAGCAGTGACAGAACAGGGCCCACCGGGGAGCTGTTTTTT
- | TRBJ2-2 | TRBV19 | - | CATKPPSENTGELFF | TGTGCCACCAAACCCCCGAGCGAAAACACCGGGGAGCTGTTTTTT
once | TRBJ1-1 | TRBV19 | TRBD1 | CASRQGANTEAFF | TGTGCCAGTAGACAGGGGGCGAACACTGAAGCTTTCTTT
- | TRBJ2-6 | TRBV7-6 | TRBD1 | CASSPRTGSSGANVLTF | TGTGCCAGCAGCCCCCGGACAGGGAGCTCTGGGGCCAACGTCCTGACTTTC
- | TRBJ2-5 | TRBV15 | - | CATSRAGGSQETQYF | TGTGCCACCAGCAGAGCGGGGGGCTCCCAAGAGACCCAGTACTTC